These T cell receptor beta chains were read from a single sample in a study of blood T cell repertoires in COVID-19. Measured with immunoSEQ multiplex PCR; TCRdb has only the in-frame clones, and not every one. The repertoire includes tens of thousands of clones, about four fifths of them detected once, and roughly 5% sits in the top ten. Sequencing was performed on peripheral blood. These receptors all stem from a human donor in a cohort sampled during active COVID-19. CDR3s include the opening cysteine and the closing phenylalanine or tryptophan. Each record gives: J gene, V gene, clone size, D gene, CDR3 protein, CDR3 DNA. A D gene is named only where the DNA matches it firmly. Where a row states a size, it is once, few, many or the class of an expanded clone; other rows omit it.

j_gene: TRBJ1-5
v_gene: TRBV6-4
abundance: -
d_gene: -
CDR3aa: CASSDSGRVSNQPQHF
CDR3nt: TGTGCCAGCAGTGACTCCGGGAGGGTTAGCAATCAGCCCCAGCATTTT

j_gene: TRBJ2-5
v_gene: TRBV4-3
abundance: -
d_gene: -
CDR3aa: CASSQSTTSSETQYF
CDR3nt: TGCGCCAGCAGCCAGAGTACCACTAGTAGCGAGACCCAGTACTTC

j_gene: TRBJ1-5
v_gene: TRBV27
abundance: -
d_gene: -
CDR3aa: CASSPLGAEGRKNQPQHF
CDR3nt: TGTGCCAGCAGTCCTCTAGGAGCGGAAGGCAGGAAAAATCAGCCCCAGCATTTT

j_gene: TRBJ1-1
v_gene: TRBV19
abundance: few
d_gene: TRBD1
CDR3aa: CAIRPGAGGWRTEAFF
CDR3nt: TGTGCCATCCGACCCGGGGCAGGGGGCTGGCGCACTGAAGCTTTCTTT

j_gene: TRBJ2-1
v_gene: TRBV28
abundance: once
d_gene: TRBD2
CDR3aa: CASSPEWGLAGGPSYNEQFF
CDR3nt: TGTGCCAGCAGTCCCGAGTGGGGGCTAGCGGGAGGGCCTTCCTACAATGAGCAGTTCTTC

j_gene: TRBJ2-7
v_gene: TRBV28
abundance: -
d_gene: -
CDR3aa: CASSLGLAEQGAYEQYF
CDR3nt: TGTGCCAGCAGTCTCGGTCTAGCGGAGCAGGGGGCTTACGAGCAGTACTTC

j_gene: TRBJ2-7
v_gene: TRBV7-2
abundance: -
d_gene: TRBD2
CDR3aa: CASSSWGGGYSYEQYF
CDR3nt: TGTGCCAGCAGCTCCTGGGGGGGAGGCTACTCCTACGAGCAGTACTTC

j_gene: TRBJ2-5
v_gene: TRBV5-4
abundance: -
d_gene: TRBD1
CDR3aa: CASSPGQAMETQYF
CDR3nt: TGTGCCAGCAGCCCGGGACAGGCCATGGAGACCCAGTACTTC

j_gene: TRBJ1-1
v_gene: TRBV19
abundance: -
d_gene: -
CDR3aa: CASNNRDTEAFF
CDR3nt: TGTGCCAGTAATAACCGGGACACTGAAGCTTTCTTT

j_gene: TRBJ2-7
v_gene: TRBV9
abundance: few
d_gene: -
CDR3aa: CASSVGGGHSYEQYF
CDR3nt: TGTGCCAGCAGCGTAGGGGGGGGGCACTCCTACGAGCAGTACTTC

j_gene: TRBJ2-7
v_gene: TRBV6-5
abundance: -
d_gene: -
CDR3aa: CASSLRGSSFYEQYF
CDR3nt: TGTGCCAGCAGTTTACGGGGGAGTTCTTTCTACGAGCAGTACTTC

j_gene: TRBJ2-5
v_gene: TRBV5-5
abundance: once
d_gene: TRBD1
CDR3aa: CASTTGNQETQYF
CDR3nt: TGTGCCAGCACGACAGGGAACCAAGAGACCCAGTACTTC

j_gene: TRBJ1-4
v_gene: TRBV27
abundance: medium-sized
d_gene: TRBD1
CDR3aa: CASSPRDSFEKLFF
CDR3nt: TGTGCCAGCAGTCCCCGGGACAGCTTTGAAAAACTGTTTTTT

j_gene: TRBJ1-5
v_gene: TRBV2
abundance: few
d_gene: -
CDR3aa: CASSDFAGVNQPQHF
CDR3nt: TGTGCCAGCAGTGATTTTGCAGGCGTAAATCAGCCCCAGCATTTT

j_gene: TRBJ2-7
v_gene: TRBV19
abundance: -
d_gene: TRBD1
CDR3aa: CATGQGAYSYEQYF
CDR3nt: TGTGCCACCGGACAGGGGGCTTACTCCTACGAGCAGTACTTC

j_gene: TRBJ2-7
v_gene: TRBV7-6
abundance: -
d_gene: TRBD2
CDR3aa: CASSPQRGLSYEQYF
CDR3nt: TGTGCCAGCAGCCCCCAGCGGGGACTTTCCTACGAGCAGTACTTC

j_gene: TRBJ2-7
v_gene: TRBV18
abundance: -
d_gene: -
CDR3aa: CASSPQDPRLEQYF
CDR3nt: TGTGCCAGCTCACCACAGGATCCCAGGCTCGAGCAGTACTTC

j_gene: TRBJ2-7
v_gene: TRBV5-6
abundance: -
d_gene: TRBD2
CDR3aa: CASSLGWTSGSPREQYF
CDR3nt: TGTGCCAGCAGCTTGGGTTGGACTAGCGGGAGCCCCCGCGAGCAGTACTTC

j_gene: TRBJ1-5
v_gene: TRBV19
abundance: -
d_gene: -
CDR3aa: CASSIGNQPQHF
CDR3nt: TGTGCCAGTAGTATCGGTAATCAGCCCCAGCATTTT

j_gene: TRBJ1-6
v_gene: TRBV9
abundance: few
d_gene: TRBD1
CDR3aa: CASSEGQGAPYNSPLHF
CDR3nt: TGTGCCAGCAGCGAGGGACAGGGGGCCCCATATAATTCACCCCTCCACTTT

j_gene: TRBJ2-7
v_gene: TRBV11-2
abundance: -
d_gene: TRBD2
CDR3aa: CASSLGAGEPYEQYF
CDR3nt: TGTGCCAGCAGCTTAGGGGCGGGGGAACCCTACGAGCAGTACTTC

j_gene: TRBJ2-7
v_gene: TRBV7-7
abundance: -
d_gene: -
CDR3aa: CASSLGPGPGNEQYF
CDR3nt: TGTGCTAGCAGCTTAGGCCCCGGCCCAGGGAACGAGCAGTACTTC

j_gene: TRBJ2-7
v_gene: TRBV7-2
abundance: -
d_gene: -
CDR3aa: CASSYTLPYEQYF
CDR3nt: TGTGCCAGCAGCTACACCTTACCCTACGAGCAGTACTTC

j_gene: TRBJ2-7
v_gene: TRBV19
abundance: -
d_gene: TRBD1
CDR3aa: CASSITGQVDYEQYF
CDR3nt: TGTGCCAGTAGTATAACGGGACAGGTGGACTACGAGCAGTACTTC

j_gene: TRBJ2-6
v_gene: TRBV6-6
abundance: -
d_gene: TRBD2
CDR3aa: CASSRTSGSAGANVLTF
CDR3nt: TGTGCCAGCAGTCGGACTAGCGGGAGCGCTGGGGCCAACGTCCTGACTTTC

j_gene: TRBJ2-7
v_gene: TRBV7-2
abundance: -
d_gene: TRBD2
CDR3aa: CASSLGTSGAAYEQYF
CDR3nt: TGTGCCAGCAGCTTGGGGACTAGCGGGGCGGCCTACGAGCAGTACTTC

j_gene: TRBJ1-1
v_gene: TRBV5-1
abundance: few
d_gene: -
CDR3aa: CASSLVRDAFF
CDR3nt: TGCGCCAGCAGCTTGGTCAGGGATGCTTTCTTT

j_gene: TRBJ2-7
v_gene: TRBV27
abundance: -
d_gene: TRBD2
CDR3aa: CASSSSGILYEQYF
CDR3nt: TGTGCCAGCAGTTCTAGCGGGATACTCTACGAGCAGTACTTC

j_gene: TRBJ1-1
v_gene: TRBV19
abundance: few
d_gene: TRBD1
CDR3aa: CASSIARLRDRNTEAFF
CDR3nt: TGTGCCAGTAGTATAGCCAGGCTACGGGACAGGAACACTGAAGCTTTCTTT

j_gene: TRBJ2-1
v_gene: TRBV5-8
abundance: -
d_gene: -
CDR3aa: CASRQAGTLYNEQFF
CDR3nt: TGTGCCAGCAGACAAGCCGGGACACTCTACAATGAGCAGTTCTTC

j_gene: TRBJ2-7
v_gene: TRBV7-8
abundance: few
d_gene: -
CDR3aa: CASSPLGIRNEQYF
CDR3nt: TGTGCCAGCAGCCCCCTCGGGATTCGGAACGAGCAGTACTTC

j_gene: TRBJ2-1
v_gene: TRBV28
abundance: once
d_gene: -
CDR3aa: CASSFLNEQFF
CDR3nt: TGTGCCAGCAGTTTCCTAAATGAGCAGTTCTTC

j_gene: TRBJ2-3
v_gene: TRBV19
abundance: -
d_gene: TRBD1
CDR3aa: CASSRITGGITDTQYF
CDR3nt: TGTGCCAGTAGTCGTATAACAGGGGGGATCACAGATACGCAGTATTTT